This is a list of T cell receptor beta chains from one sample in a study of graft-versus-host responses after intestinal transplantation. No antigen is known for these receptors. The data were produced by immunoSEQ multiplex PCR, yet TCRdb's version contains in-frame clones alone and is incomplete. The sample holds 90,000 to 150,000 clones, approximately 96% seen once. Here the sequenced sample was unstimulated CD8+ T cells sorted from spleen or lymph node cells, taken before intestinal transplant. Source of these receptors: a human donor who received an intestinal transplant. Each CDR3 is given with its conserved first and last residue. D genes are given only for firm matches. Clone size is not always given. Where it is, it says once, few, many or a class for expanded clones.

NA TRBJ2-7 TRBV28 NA CASSYLPGETYEQYF TGTGCCAGCAGTTACCTTCCGGGAGAGACCTACGAGCAGTACTTC
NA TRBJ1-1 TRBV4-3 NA CASSQVWGDTEAFF TGCGCCAGCAGCCAAGTTTGGGGAGACACTGAAGCTTTCTTT
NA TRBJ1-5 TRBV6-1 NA CASSALGGNQPQHF TGTGCCAGCAGTGCCTTGGGTGGCAATCAGCCCCAGCATTTT
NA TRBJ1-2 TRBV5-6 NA CASSHEGGGYGYTF TGTGCCAGCAGCCACGAGGGGGGTGGCTATGGCTACACCTTC
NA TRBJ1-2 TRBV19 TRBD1 CASRTGERGYTF TGTGCCAGTCGGACAGGGGAGCGTGGCTACACCTTC
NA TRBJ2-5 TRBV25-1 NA CASSDPGRTQYF TGTGCCAGCAGTGACCCCGGAAGGACCCAGTACTTC
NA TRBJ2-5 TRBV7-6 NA CASSLALETQYF TGTGCCAGCAGCTTAGCCCTGGAGACCCAGTACTTC
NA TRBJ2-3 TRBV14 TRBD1 CASSPTTGADTQYF TGTGCCAGCAGCCCCACGACAGGGGCCGATACGCAGTATTTT
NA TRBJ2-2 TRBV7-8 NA CASSAGVPNTGELFF TGTGCCAGCAGCGCTGGAGTCCCGAACACCGGGGAGCTGTTTTTT
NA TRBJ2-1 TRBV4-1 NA CASSQDESGRSSYNEQFF TGCGCCAGCAGCCAAGATGAAAGCGGGCGGAGCTCCTACAATGAGCAGTTCTTC
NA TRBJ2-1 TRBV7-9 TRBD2 CASSWRGGGNDEQFF TGTGCCAGCAGCTGGCGGGGCGGGGGTAACGATGAGCAGTTCTTC
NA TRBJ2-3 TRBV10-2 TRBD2 CASRTSGNTDTQYF TGCGCCAGCAGGACTAGCGGGAACACAGATACGCAGTATTTT
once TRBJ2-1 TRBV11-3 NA CASSLPPSDVQFF TGTGCCAGCAGCCTACCTCCGTCGGATGTGCAGTTCTTC
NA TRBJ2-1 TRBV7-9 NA CASSLQGRDEQFF TGTGCCAGCAGCCTACAGGGTAGGGATGAGCAGTTCTTC
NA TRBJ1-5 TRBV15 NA CATSSTRYSNQPQHF TGTGCCACCAGCAGTACTCGGTATAGCAATCAGCCCCAGCATTTT
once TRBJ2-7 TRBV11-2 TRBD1 CASSARQGWYEQYF TGTGCCAGCAGCGCGCGACAGGGGTGGTACGAGCAGTACTTC
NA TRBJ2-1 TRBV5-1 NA CASSLSPYEQFF TGCGCCAGCAGCTTGTCCCCGTATGAGCAGTTCTTC
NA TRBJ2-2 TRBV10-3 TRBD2 CAISEPSGRNTGELFF TGTGCCATCAGTGAACCTAGCGGGAGGAACACCGGGGAGCTGTTTTTT
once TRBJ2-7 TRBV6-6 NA CASSPTSTRSYEQYF TGTGCCAGCAGTCCAACCTCAACTAGGAGCTACGAGCAGTACTTC
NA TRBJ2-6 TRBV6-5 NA CASTDRISGANVLTF TGTGCCAGCACCGATAGAATCTCTGGGGCCAACGTCCTGACTTTC
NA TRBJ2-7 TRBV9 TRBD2 CASSSGLAGSYEQYF TGTGCCAGCAGCTCGGGACTAGCGGGTTCCTACGAGCAGTACTTC
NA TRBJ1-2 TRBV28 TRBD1 CASRKGGGYGYTF TGTGCCAGCAGGAAAGGGGGCGGCTATGGCTACACCTTC
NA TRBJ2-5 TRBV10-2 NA CASSGEGGEETQYF TGCGCCAGCAGTGGGGAGGGGGGCGAGGAGACCCAGTACTTC
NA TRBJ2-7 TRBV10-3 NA CAISESGYEQYF TGTGCCATCAGTGAGTCAGGCTACGAGCAGTACTTC
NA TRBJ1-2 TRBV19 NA CASSIGRADNYGYTF TGTGCCAGTAGTATCGGCAGAGCTGATAACTATGGCTACACCTTC
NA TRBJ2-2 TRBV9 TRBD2 CASSGGLAGGSNTGELFF TGTGCCAGCAGCGGAGGACTAGCGGGAGGCTCGAACACCGGGGAGCTGTTTTTT
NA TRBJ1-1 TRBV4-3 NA CASSQDMLQGNTEAFF TGCGCCAGCAGCCAAGATATGCTACAGGGGAACACTGAAGCTTTCTTT
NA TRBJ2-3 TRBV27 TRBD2 CASSLIAGGTDTQYF TGTGCCAGCAGTCTGATAGCGGGAGGGACAGATACGCAGTATTTT
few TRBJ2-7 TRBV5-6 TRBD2 CASSFGGLAGEQYF TGTGCCAGCAGCTTCGGCGGACTAGCGGGCGAGCAGTACTTC
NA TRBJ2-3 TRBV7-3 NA CASSPRGRASTDTQYF TGTGCCAGCAGCCCCCGGGGCAGGGCCAGCACAGATACGCAGTATTTT
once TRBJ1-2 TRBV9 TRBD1 CASSVGGQGNLGGYTF TGTGCCAGCAGCGTAGGGGGACAGGGGAATTTGGGCGGCTACACCTTC
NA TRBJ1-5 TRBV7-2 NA CASSLEETGHWEPQHF TGTGCCAGCAGCTTAGAAGAAACAGGCCACTGGGAGCCCCAGCATTTT
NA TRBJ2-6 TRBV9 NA CASSLGTGANVLTF TGTGCCAGCAGCCTAGGGACAGGGGCCAACGTCCTGACTTTC
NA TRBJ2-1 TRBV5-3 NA CASSPWSGNNEQFF TGTGCCAGCAGCCCGTGGTCCGGGAACAATGAGCAGTTCTTC
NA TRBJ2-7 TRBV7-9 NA CASSPAVNEQYF TGTGCCAGCAGCCCCGCTGTTAACGAGCAGTACTTC
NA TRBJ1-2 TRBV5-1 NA CASSVTRNYGYTF TGCGCCAGCAGCGTGACTAGGAACTATGGCTACACCTTC
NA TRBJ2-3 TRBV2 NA CASSEEIYTDTQYF TGTGCCAGCAGTGAAGAGATATACACAGATACGCAGTATTTT
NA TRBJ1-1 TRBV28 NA CASSLEAMMNTEAFF TGTGCCAGCAGTTTGGAGGCGATGATGAACACTGAAGCTTTCTTT
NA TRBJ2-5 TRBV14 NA CASRLYDRGRETQYF TGTGCCAGCAGACTATATGACCGGGGTAGAGAGACCCAGTACTTC
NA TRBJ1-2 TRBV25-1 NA CASSEVRYGYTF TGTGCCAGCAGTGAAGTCCGCTATGGCTACACCTTC
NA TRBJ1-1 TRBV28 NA CASSLRGGHDVLYTEAFF TGTGCCAGCAGTTTAAGAGGAGGCCATGACGTTCTTTACACTGAAGCTTTCTTT
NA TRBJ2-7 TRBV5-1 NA CASSLETAFYEQYF TGCGCCAGCAGCTTGGAGACTGCCTTCTACGAGCAGTACTTC
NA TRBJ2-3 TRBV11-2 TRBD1 CASSPQGPQYF TGTGCCAGCAGCCCACAGGGGCCGCAGTATTTT
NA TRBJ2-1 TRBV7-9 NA CASTLGAGFNEQFF TGTGCCAGCACCTTAGGTGCGGGATTCAATGAGCAGTTCTTC
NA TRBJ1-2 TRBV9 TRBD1 CASSSHRGEGYTF TGTGCCAGCAGCTCCCACAGGGGTGAGGGCTACACCTTC
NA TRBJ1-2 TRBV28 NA CASTRQFYGYTF TGTGCCAGCACCCGACAGTTCTATGGCTACACCTTC
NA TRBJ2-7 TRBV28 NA CASSTVSYEQYF TGTGCCAGCAGCACTGTTTCCTACGAGCAGTACTTC
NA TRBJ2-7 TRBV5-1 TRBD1 CASSLGAGGVPEQYF TGCGCCAGCAGCTTGGGGGCAGGGGGCGTTCCCGAGCAGTACTTC
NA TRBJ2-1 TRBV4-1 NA CASSLYGYDEQFF TGCGCCAGCAGCCTTTATGGGTACGATGAGCAGTTCTTC
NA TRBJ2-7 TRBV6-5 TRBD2 CASSYYGGSGYEQYF TGTGCCAGCAGTTACTATGGGGGTAGCGGGTACGAGCAGTACTTC